Below, 24 T cell receptor beta chains from the same sample are listed, as sequenced in a study of T cell responses to AZD1222 COVID-19 vaccine. Sequencing was performed with immunoSEQ multiplex PCR; in TCRdb, only in-frame clones are kept and a portion is missing. The sample shows around 100,000 clones, about 95% of them seen only once. Sequencing was performed on peripheral blood, taken on day 0 of AZD1222 vaccination. These receptors were taken from an adult in good health.

The V gene is TRBV30, the J gene TRBJ1-4, with unresolved D. CDR1 is GTSNPN, CDR2 SVGIG, per germline (reference sequence). The V gene lost 3 bases and the J gene lost 3 bases, with 11 bases spanning the gap. The length of the CDR3 is 14 residues. The CDR3: CAWSSGEANEKLFF. Written as DNA, the CDR3 is TGTGCCTGGAGCTCTGGGGAGGCTAATGAAAAACTGTTTTTT.

V usage is TRBV24-1 and J usage is TRBJ1-2; D is uncertain. Trimming left V 1 base short and J 6 bases short, with 8 bases between. Germline V CDR1 and CDR2: KGHDR, SFDVKD. The CDR3 consists of 13 residues. CDR3 sequence: CATSDFKTDGYTF. CDR3 nucleotides: TGTGCCACCAGTGATTTTAAGACGGATGGCTACACCTTC.

This chain uses TRBV5-1 with TRBJ2-5; 9 nucleotides agree with TRBD1. This CDR3 has 15 residues. V trimming: 0 bases; J trimming: 4 bases; junction bases outside the gene matches: 4. Germline CDR1 and CDR2: SGHRS and YFSETQ. CDR3 region: CASSLEGQGAETQYF. CDR3 nucleotide sequence: TGCGCCAGCAGCTTGGAGGGACAGGGAGCAGAGACCCAGTACTTC. The whole variable domain, remainder taken from reference TRBV5-1 and TRBJ2-5, is KAGVTQTPRYLIKTRGQQVTLSCSPISGHRSVSWYQQTPGQGLQFLFEYFSETQRNKGNFPGRFSGRQFSNSRSEMNVSTLELGDSALYLCASSLEGQGAETQYFGPGTRLLVL.

Notes on this clone: Relative to the germline gene, one junction end is altered; a read error may explain this. The rearrangement joins TRBV4-2 to TRBJ1-2; tentatively, D is TRBD1 (5 bases). Germline V gene sequence: CDR1 LGHNA, CDR2 YNFKEQ. CDR3 length: 14 amino acids. In DNA, the CDR3 is TGTGCCAGCAGCCAAGAGCTGCAGGGAAAGAGGGGAGACTTC. It encodes CASSQELQGKRGDF.

To note about this clone: An end of the junction does not agree with germline; a read error may underlie this. The chain combines TRBV7-9 with TRBJ2-7; D gene uncertain. The CDR3 sequence is 9 residues long. From germline, CDR1 is SEHNR and CDR2 FQNEAQ (reference sequence). The CDR3 bases are TGTGCCAGCAGTCTAAGTTCGGACTTC. Translation: CASSLSSDF.

The gene calls are TRBV9 and TRBJ2-2; D is perhaps TRBD2 (6 bases). The CDR3 consists of 16 residues. CDR1 is SGDLS and CDR2 is YYNGEE in the germline V gene. V was cut by 2 bases and J by 1 base, with 12 bases left in between. Here the CDR3 DNA reads TGTGCCAGCAGCGTGGGACCGGGGGAGAACACCGGGGAGCTGTTTTTT. It yields the protein CASSVGPGENTGELFF.

The J gene is TRBJ2-5, the V gene TRBV5-6, with D perhaps TRBD1 or TRBD2 (5 bases each). The CDR3 covers 16 residues. Germline V lookup: CDR1 SGHDT, CDR2 YYEEEE. Trimming took off 0 bases at V and 4 bases at J, with 16 bases between the two ends. CDR3 in amino acids: CASSLATGPSTETQYF. The CDR3 nucleotides are TGTGCCAGCAGCTTGGCCACGGGGCCCAGCACAGAGACCCAGTACTTC. The variable domain in full, completed from reference TRBV5-6 and TRBJ2-5, reads DAGVTQSPTHLIKTRGQQVTLRCSPKSGHDTVSWYQQALGQGPQFIFQYYEEEERQRGNFPDRFSGHQFPNYSSELNVNALLLGDSALYLCASSLATGPSTETQYFGPGTRLLVL.

The genes are TRBV5-1 and TRBJ1-3; TRBD1 aligns across 8 bases. Looked up from germline, CDR1 is SGHRS and CDR2 is YFSETQ. The V segment lost 3 bases and the J segment 11 bases; nucleotides outside the gene matches: 7. This CDR3 region has 13 residues. The CDR3 spells CASSYGQGRAIYF. CDR3 nucleotide sequence: TGCGCCAGCAGCTACGGACAGGGAAGGGCCATATATTTT. The variable domain in full, completed from reference TRBV5-1 and TRBJ1-3, reads KAGVTQTPRYLIKTRGQQVTLSCSPISGHRSVSWYQQTPGQGLQFLFEYFSETQRNKGNFPGRFSGRQFSNSRSEMNVSTLELGDSALYLCASSYGQGRAIYFGEGSWLTVV.

This sequence joins TRBV27 and TRBJ1-6, with a weak D call TRBD1 (5 bases). Looked up from germline, CDR1 is MNHEY and CDR2 is SMNVEV (reference sequence). V lost 2 bases and J 7 bases, leaving 9 bases between the germline ends. The CDR3 extends over 14 amino acids. Here the CDR3 reads CASSLGTGNSPLHF. CDR3 DNA: TGTGCCAGCAGTTTAGGGACGGGGAATTCACCCCTCCACTTT.

J is TRBJ1-1 and V is TRBV4-3; 7 bases map to TRBD1. This CDR3 comprises 12 residues. Trimming at V came to 0 bases and at J to 12 bases, leaving 4 bases not matched to a gene. Looked up from germline, CDR1 is LGHNA and CDR2 is YSLEER. The DNA of the CDR3 is TGCGCCAGCAGCCAAGATAAGGGGGCAACTTTCTTT. It specifies CASSQDKGATFF.

In its sample, this clone was seen once. The chain joins TRBV28 to TRBJ1-1; D unresolved. CDR1 and CDR2 from the germline V gene are MDHEN and SYDVKM. The CDR3 has 13 amino acids. V was clipped by 6 bases and J by 7 bases, with 15 bases between them. The CDR3 loop is CASSKNTDYEAFF. DNA for the CDR3: TGTGCCAGCAGCAAGAACACCGACTATGAAGCTTTCTTT.

The chain links TRBV7-8 to TRBJ1-1, with 8 bases lining up with TRBD1. Germline CDR1 reads SGHVS; CDR2 reads FQNEAQ. V trimming: 1 base; J trimming: 4 bases; junction bases outside the gene matches: 5. The CDR3 has 15 residues. The DNA of the CDR3 is TGTGCCAGCAGCTTAGATAGGACAGGGTTCACTGAAGCTTTCTTT. Residues: CASSLDRTGFTEAFF.

This clone appeared once. V usage is TRBV2 and J usage is TRBJ1-5, with 7 nucleotides matching TRBD1. The CDR3 contains 15 residues. Losses at the gene ends were 4 bases for V and 3 bases for J; bases not matched to a gene: 6. Germline V gives CDR1 SNHLY, CDR2 FYNNEI. The CDR3 coding sequence is TGTGCCAGCAGTGGGACAGGCGGGTTCAATCAGCCCCAGCATTTT. Translated: CASSGTGGFNQPQHF.

V usage is TRBV19 and J usage is TRBJ1-1; D unclear. The CDR3 is 12 residues long. V was pared by 5 bases and J by 5 bases, with 9 bases between. Germline V CDR1 and CDR2: LNHDA, SQIVND (reference sequence). The CDR3, as DNA: TGTGCCAGTAGTTCGGGGTGGACTGAAGCTTTCTTT. This gives the protein CASSSGWTEAFF.

The chain joins TRBV6-5 to TRBJ1-1; 7 nucleotides match TRBD1. The CDR3 length is 14 residues. Germline CDR1 is MNHEY and CDR2 is SVGAGI. J lost 2 bases, V lost 5 bases, and 5 bases had no gene match. Written as DNA, the CDR3 is TGTGCCAGCAGTAGGGACAGCAAAAACACTGAAGCTTTCTTT. This gives the protein CASSRDSKNTEAFF.

The chain joins TRBV19 to TRBJ1-1, with D possibly matching TRBD1 (5 bases). Germline V gene sequence: CDR1 LNHDA, CDR2 SQIVND (reference sequence). The CDR3 has 13 residues. V dropped 8 bases and J dropped 0 bases, with 10 bases sitting between them. CDR3 coding DNA: TGTGCCAGTTCGACAGTGATGAACACTGAAGCTTTCTTT. As protein: CASSTVMNTEAFF.

The CDR3 nucleotides read TGTGCCAGTAGTCCCCGGGACGGAGATACGCAGTATTTT. As protein: CASSPRDGDTQYF. The V and J genes are TRBV19 and TRBJ2-3; possibly TRBD1 or TRBD2 for D (5 bases each). Germline V gene data show CDR1 as LNHDA and CDR2 as SQIVND (reference sequence). V lost 5 bases, J lost 5 bases, and 11 bases lay in between. This CDR3 contains 13 residues.

The rearrangement uses TRBV28 and TRBJ1-1; 7 bases are shared with TRBD1. CDR3 length: 15 residues. J gave up 4 bases and V 7 bases, and 12 bases lay outside the gene matches. The V gene's germline CDR1 is MDHEN and CDR2 SYDVKM. The CDR3 loop is CASIPPGTAATEAFF. The CDR3 nucleotides read TGTGCCAGCATTCCCCCCGGGACAGCCGCCACTGAAGCTTTCTTT. Together with reference TRBV28 and TRBJ1-1, the CDR3 gives the full variable domain: DVKVTQSSRYLVKRTGEKVFLECVQDMDHENMFWYRQDPGLGLRLIYFSYDVKMKEKGDIPEGYSVSREKKERFSLILESASTNQTSMYLCASIPPGTAATEAFFGQGTRLTVV.

The V gene is TRBV27, the J gene TRBJ1-6; TRBD1 aligns across 10 bases. The V gene's germline CDR1 is MNHEY and CDR2 SMNVEV (reference sequence). The CDR3 sequence is 18 residues long. With 0 bases clipped from V and 10 bases from J, the junction kept 12 bases outside the gene matches. CDR3 region: CASSLSTPTGGAWSPLHF. The CDR3, as DNA: TGTGCCAGCAGTTTATCCACTCCGACAGGGGGCGCTTGGTCACCCCTCCACTTT.

The chain has TRBV5-6 and TRBJ2-5; the match to TRBD2 covers 15 bases. Unmatched junction bases numbered 9, after V lost 2 bases and J lost 4 bases. In germline, CDR1 is SGHDT, CDR2 YYEEEE. The CDR3 sequence is 18 residues long. The CDR3 sequence is CASSFSGLAGGPGETQYF. The CDR3 nucleotides read TGTGCCAGCAGCTTTTCGGGACTAGCGGGGGGCCCGGGAGAGACCCAGTACTTC.

The chain employs TRBV19 and TRBJ2-1; D not certain. The V gene's germline CDR1 is LNHDA and CDR2 SQIVND (reference sequence). V dropped 5 bases and J dropped 8 bases, with 13 bases sitting between them. This CDR3 is 13 amino acids long. Written as DNA, the CDR3 is TGTGCCAGTAGTTCGGGCCACAACGATGAGCAGTTCTTC. This sequence encodes CASSSGHNDEQFF.

The V gene is TRBV2, the J gene TRBJ1-1; D remains unclear. CDR3 size: 13 residues. V was clipped by 8 bases and J by 3 bases, with 13 bases between them. Per the germline V gene, CDR1 is SNHLY and CDR2 is FYNNEI. CDR3 residues: CASRAVSYTEAFF. CDR3 nucleotides: TGTGCCAGCCGAGCCGTATCCTACACTGAAGCTTTCTTT.

The chain links TRBV19 to TRBJ1-1; 8 bases agree with TRBD1. CDR1 LNHDA and CDR2 SQIVND come from the germline V gene (reference sequence). The CDR3 runs 13 residues. V gave up 5 bases and J gave up 4 bases; unmatched junction bases: 3. The CDR3 here is CASSATGGTEAFF. The CDR3 bases are TGTGCCAGTAGTGCCACAGGGGGCACTGAAGCTTTCTTT. The full variable domain, its missing parts supplied by reference TRBV19 and TRBJ1-1, is DGGITQSPKYLFRKEGQNVTLSCEQNLNHDAMYWYRQDPGQGLRLIYYSQIVNDFQKGDIAEGYSVSREKKESFPLTVTSAQKNPTAFYLCASSATGGTEAFFGQGTRLTVV.

The rearrangement joins TRBV9 to TRBJ1-6; D unresolved. Trimming shortened V by 4 bases and J by 2 bases, and 10 bases separated the two germline ends. Germline V gene sequence: CDR1 SGDLS, CDR2 YYNGEE. The CDR3 totals 15 residues. CDR3 sequence reads: CASSSSGTYNSPLHF. DNA for the CDR3: TGTGCCAGCAGCTCGTCGGGAACCTATAATTCACCCCTCCACTTT.